The 14 T cell receptor beta chains presented below share a single source sample, sequenced in a study of blood T cell repertoires in COVID-19. Profiled with immunoSEQ multiplex PCR; TCRdb holds only in-frame clones, not every one. The sample records fewer than 250,000 clones, more than 70% being singletons. Material: peripheral blood. The receptors stem from a man aged 45-60 years with active or convalescent COVID-19.

The J gene is TRBJ2-1, the V gene TRBV5-1, with D unresolved. The CDR3 is made up of 16 amino acids. Trimming removed 2 bases from V and 0 bases from J, with 12 bases in between. Germline CDR1 is SGHRS and CDR2 is YFSETQ. The CDR3 bases are TGCGCCAGCAGCTTCTTATCGAGAAGCTCCTACAATGAGCAGTTCTTC. Translation gives CASSFLSRSSYNEQFF.

The V call is TRBV3-1 (or the pseudogene TRBV3-2), the J call TRBJ2-7; 8 bases are a match to TRBD2. The trim removed 1 base at V and 2 bases at J, leaving 13 bases unmatched. CDR1 LGHDT and CDR2 YNNKEL come from the germline V gene (reference sequence). The CDR3 covers 18 residues. CDR3 DNA sequence: TGTGCCAGCAGCCAAGCGCTATTTACTAGCGGCGTTACCTACGAGCAGTACTTC. Its protein is CASSQALFTSGVTYEQYF.

This clone showed up just once. This rearrangement joins TRBV29-1 to TRBJ1-2, with TRBD1 matching over 9 bases. Germline V gene sequence: CDR1 SQVTM, CDR2 ANQGSEA. The J segment lost 0 bases and the V segment lost 7 bases, leaving 3 bases of the junction unmatched. The CDR3 loop spans 13 amino acids. The CDR3 coding sequence is TGCAGCGCGGGGACAGGGACTAACTATGGCTACACCTTC. It encodes CSAGTGTNYGYTF.

The rearrangement uses TRBV16 and TRBJ1-6, with 7 bases lining up with TRBD1. Germline V gene lookup returns CDR1 KGHSY and CDR2 FQNENV. Trimming took 4 bases from V and 7 from J; bases not matched to a gene: 1. CDR3 size: 13 residues. The CDR3 DNA follows: TGTGCCAGCAGCCCAGGGGGAAATTCACCCCTCCACTTT. Translating gives CASSPGGNSPLHF.

The chain joins TRBV28 to TRBJ1-4, with a possible D match to TRBD1 (6 bases). The V and J ends lost 6 bases and 5 bases respectively, with 10 bases between them. The length of the CDR3 is 13 residues. Germline V CDR1 and CDR2: MDHEN, SYDVKM. CDR3 coding DNA: TGTGCCAGCAGGGACAGTTTGAATGAAAAACTGTTTTTT. Residues: CASRDSLNEKLFF.

The J gene is TRBJ1-1, the V gene TRBV2; D is uncertain. The CDR3 sequence is 14 residues long. The V gene's germline CDR1 is SNHLY and CDR2 FYNNEI. V dropped 2 bases and J dropped 1 base, with 8 bases sitting between them. CDR3 sequence: CASSELGRNTEAFF. CDR3 coding DNA: TGTGCCAGCAGTGAACTGGGGAGGAACACTGAAGCTTTCTTT. Together with reference TRBV2 and TRBJ1-1, the CDR3 gives the full variable domain: EPEVTQTPSHQVTQMGQEVILRCVPISNHLYFYWYRQILGQKVEFLVSFYNNEISEKSEIFDDQFSVERPDGSNFTLKIRSTKLEDSAMYFCASSELGRNTEAFFGQGTRLTVV.

The rearrangement links TRBV6-5 to TRBJ1-1; D perhaps matches TRBD1 (5 bases). Trimming removed 4 bases at V and 1 base at J, with 10 bases between. The CDR3 sequence is 14 residues long. Per germline, CDR1 MNHEY and CDR2 SVGAGI. The CDR3 here is CASSSPQGNTEAFF. As DNA, the CDR3 is TGTGCCAGCAGTTCCCCCCAGGGGAACACTGAAGCTTTCTTT.

The chain recombines TRBV7-6 with TRBJ2-5; 9 bases align to TRBD2. J lost 2 bases, V lost 5 bases, and 9 bases had no gene match. The CDR3 loop spans 16 amino acids. Germline CDR1 is SGHVS and CDR2 is FNYEAQ. The CDR3 DNA reads as TGTGCCAGCAGCGGGGGGTTAGCGGGGGAACAAGAGACCCAGTACTTC. It yields the protein CASSGGLAGEQETQYF.

This clone was seen just once. This chain joins TRBV6-5 and TRBJ1-2; 8 nucleotides agree with TRBD1. The germline gives CDR1 MNHEY, CDR2 SVGAGI. V was clipped by 4 bases and J by 0 bases; unmatched bases: 7. The CDR3 loop spans 16 amino acids. As DNA, the CDR3 is TGTGCCAGCAGTTGGACAGGGATGGGAACTAACTATGGCTACACCTTC. Protein: CASSWTGMGTNYGYTF.

This clone occurred a few times. This sample includes further DNA sequences coding for the same CDR3. The CDR3 loop reads CASSLEGRGTEAFF. The CDR3 DNA follows: TGTGCCAGCAGCTTGGAAGGGCGGGGAACTGAAGCTTTCTTT. The V call is TRBV5-4, the J call TRBJ1-1; D unresolved. The germline CDR1 and CDR2 sequences are SGHNT and YYREEE (reference sequence). The CDR3 consists of 14 residues. Trimming cost V 0 bases and J 5 bases, with 11 bases left between them.

V gene TRBV18 combines with J gene TRBJ2-5; D gene ambiguous. The germline V and J ends were trimmed by 6 bases and 0 bases, with 5 bases remaining between them. The CDR3 loop spans 12 amino acids. Germline-derived CDR1 and CDR2 are KGHSH and LQKENI. DNA for the CDR3: TGTGCCAGCTCGCGTGACCAAGAGACCCAGTACTTC. It translates to CASSRDQETQYF.

This chain connects TRBV18 to TRBJ1-1, with TRBD1 identical over 8 bases. CDR3 length: 16 amino acids. The V gene end was trimmed by 3 bases and the J gene end by 4 bases; junction bases not matched to a gene: 10. Germline V gene lookup returns CDR1 KGHSH and CDR2 LQKENI. DNA for the CDR3: TGTGCCAGCTCACCGGGAATAGGGACAGGAGTCACTGAAGCTTTCTTT. Its translation: CASSPGIGTGVTEAFF. The variable domain in full, completed from reference TRBV18 and TRBJ1-1, reads NAGVMQNPRHLVRRRGQEARLRCSPMKGHSHVYWYRQLPEEGLKFMVYLQKENIIDESGMPKERFSAEFPKEGPSILRIQQVVRGDSAAYFCASSPGIGTGVTEAFFGQGTRLTVV.

The chain combines TRBV3-1 (or the pseudogene TRBV3-2) with TRBJ1-2, with 7 bases matching TRBD1. V dropped 4 bases and J dropped 8; count of bases not matched to a gene: 13. There are 15 residues in the CDR3. CDR1 and CDR2 (germline): LGHDT, YNNKEL (reference sequence). For the CDR3, the DNA is TGTGCCAGCAGCCCGAGACAGGGAAAGTTGGTCGGCTACACCTTC. This translates into CASSPRQGKLVGYTF.

The chain is built from TRBV7-2 and TRBJ1-1; tentatively, D is TRBD1 (6 bases). Trimming removed 2 bases at V and 0 bases at J, with 7 bases between. Germline lookup yields CDR1 SGHTA and CDR2 FQGNSA. CDR3 length equals 14 residues. Written as DNA, the CDR3 is TGTGCCAGCAGCTTAAGGGGGATGAACACTGAAGCTTTCTTT. This sequence encodes CASSLRGMNTEAFF.